The clone carrying this T cell receptor beta chain was detected only a few times. Methods used by the authors: Reference gene primer amplification yielded estimated nucleated cell counts. The method was immunoSEQ multiplex PCR; TCRdb's version includes in-frame clones alone and lacks a portion of them. V and J calls and clone size come straight from that table; D and trimming were deduced from the DNA. The table has some 150,000 clones, 87% seen once. The data derive from a study of blood T cell repertoires in COVID-19. Study background: Samples came from the United States, Italy and Spain, spanning acute and convalescent COVID-19. The analysed material was cDNA or gDNA that came from T cells, B-cell-depleted T cells, or PBMCs.

CDR3 size: 15 residues. The germline gives CDR1 SGHNT, CDR2 YYREEE (reference sequence). V lost 4 bases to trimming and J lost 2 bases; unmatched junction nucleotides: 5. The chain employs TRBV5-4 and TRBJ2-3; 9 bases align to TRBD2. This sequence was found in a woman aged 60-70 years who had recovered from COVID-19. The material sequenced was peripheral blood. The CDR3 DNA follows: TGTGCCAGCAGCCCGACTAGCGGAAACACAGATACGCAGTATTTT. This gives the protein CASSPTSGNTDTQYF.